These 14 T cell receptor beta chains were sequenced from one sample in a study of blood T cell repertoires in COVID-19. The repertoire was sequenced with immunoSEQ multiplex PCR; TCRdb's copy has only in-frame clones and lacks some. The sample holds 25,000 to 30,000 clones, 76% seen once. Sequencing was carried out using peripheral blood. The receptor source for this set is a man aged 70 or older with acute or convalescent COVID-19.

The chain has TRBV29-1 and TRBJ2-7; 7 bases are shared with TRBD2. Trimming cost V 6 bases and J 0 bases; bases outside gene matches: 8. Germline V gene lookup returns CDR1 SQVTM and CDR2 ANQGSEA. This CDR3 is 14 amino acids long. In nucleotides, the CDR3 is TGCAGCGTGGGCGGGGGAGGCGCCTCCTACGAGCAGTACTTC. This sequence encodes CSVGGGGASYEQYF.

The chain has TRBV7-2 and TRBJ2-5, with 7 nucleotides matching TRBD2. The V and J ends lost 3 bases and 2 bases, in that order; junction bases with no gene match: 15. Germline V gene sequence: CDR1 SGHTA, CDR2 FQGNSA. The CDR3 is 18 residues long. The CDR3 region has the DNA TGTGCCAGCAGCTTCGGGATCACGACTAGCACTTCTCAAGAGACCCAGTACTTC. This gives the protein CASSFGITTSTSQETQYF.

This clone was counted only a few times. This chain joins TRBV25-1 and TRBJ2-7; 9 bases fit TRBD1. Germline values: CDR1 MGHDK, CDR2 SYGVNS. The CDR3 consists of 15 residues. V was clipped by 3 bases and J by 5 bases; unmatched bases: 8. The CDR3 loop is CASSDWGQGLDEQYF. In DNA form, the CDR3 reads TGTGCCAGCAGTGATTGGGGACAGGGACTTGACGAGCAGTACTTC.

V and J are TRBV18 and TRBJ1-2; 7 nucleotides line up with TRBD1. The germline V gene encodes CDR1 KGHSH and CDR2 LQKENI. The CDR3 runs to 13 residues. Trimming took 3 bases from V and 8 from J; bases not matched to a gene: 6. CDR3 coding DNA: TGTGCCAGCTCACCCCCCGCAGGGGGAGGCTACACCTTC. Amino acids: CASSPPAGGGYTF.

This clone was detected only a few times. This chain links TRBV9 with TRBJ1-1, with 10 bases identical to TRBD1. The CDR3 extends over 15 amino acids. The germline gives CDR1 SGDLS, CDR2 YYNGEE. J was trimmed by 5 bases and V by 4 bases; bases with no gene match: 8. The CDR3 reads CASSRAGTGVTEAFF. The CDR3 DNA reads TGTGCCAGCAGCCGGGCGGGGACAGGGGTGACTGAAGCTTTCTTT. The complete variable domain, with remaining parts taken from reference TRBV9 and TRBJ1-1, reads DSGVTQTPKHLITATGQRVTLRCSPRSGDLSVYWYQQSLDQGLQFLIQYYNGEERAKGNILERFSAQQFPDLHSELNLSSLELGDSALYFCASSRAGTGVTEAFFGQGTRLTVV.

J is TRBJ2-3 and V is TRBV7-2; 11 nucleotides agree with TRBD2. Trimming at V came to 8 bases and at J to 6 bases, leaving 7 bases not matched to a gene. From germline, CDR1 is SGHTA and CDR2 FQGNSA. CDR3 size: 14 residues. CDR3 DNA sequence: TGTGCCAGCGCAAGGGCTAGCGGGGGGGATACGCAGTATTTT. It translates to CASARASGGDTQYF.

The chain carries TRBV3-1 (or the pseudogene TRBV3-2) and TRBJ1-1; D remains ambiguous. The germline gives CDR1 LGHDT, CDR2 YNNKEL (reference sequence). V gave up 1 base and J gave up 6 bases, with 18 bases separating them. This CDR3 is 16 amino acids long. The CDR3: CASSQGALSGTAEAFF. CDR3 DNA sequence: TGTGCCAGCAGCCAAGGGGCGCTAAGTGGAACGGCTGAAGCTTTCTTT.

This clone was counted only a few times. CDR3 region: CASNSSGASYEQYF. DNA for the CDR3: TGCGCCAGCAATAGTAGTGGGGCCTCCTACGAGCAGTACTTC. V gene TRBV10-2 combines with J gene TRBJ2-7; D might be TRBD1 (5 bases). Between the trimmed V and J ends, which lost 7 bases and 0 bases, there was a span of 13 bases. CDR1 and CDR2 from the germline V gene are WSHSY and SAAADI. The CDR3 is 14 residues long.

About this clone itself: At one end, the junction sequence differs from germline, possibly due to a read error. The chain links TRBV5-6 to TRBJ1-5, with 9 positions matching TRBD1. The CDR3 contains 17 residues. Germline CDR1 reads SGHDT; CDR2 reads YYEEEE. CDR3 protein: CASIQPTYTGGKQPQHF. DNA for the CDR3: TGTGCCAGCATACAACCAACCTACACAGGGGGCAAACAGCCCCAGCATTTT.

The V gene is TRBV19, the J gene TRBJ2-3; D might be TRBD1 (6 bases). The germline CDR1 and CDR2 sequences are LNHDA and SQIVND (reference sequence). The CDR3 runs to 14 residues. The V and J ends lost 7 bases and 0 bases respectively, with 11 bases between them. The CDR3 protein is CASTRDTSTDTQYF. CDR3 nucleotide sequence: TGTGCCAGTACCCGGGACACTAGCACAGATACGCAGTATTTT.

This chain joins TRBV7-8 and TRBJ2-5; 8 bases are a match to TRBD2. This CDR3 is built from 13 residues. Germline V gives CDR1 SGHVS, CDR2 FQNEAQ. The ends lost 5 bases at V and 8 bases at J; junction bases unmatched: 7. The CDR3 here is CASSTWTSRTQYF. CDR3 nucleotides: TGTGCCAGCAGCACCTGGACTAGCAGAACCCAGTACTTC.

The chain uses TRBV28 and TRBJ2-5; maybe TRBD2 (5 bases). The CDR3 consists of 13 residues. The germline V gene encodes CDR1 MDHEN and CDR2 SYDVKM. The germline V and J ends were trimmed by 10 bases and 4 bases, with 16 bases remaining between them. The CDR3 sequence is CATTPPRGETQYF. The CDR3, as DNA: TGTGCCACCACCCCGCCCCGGGGAGAGACCCAGTACTTC.

The genes are TRBV4-1 and TRBJ2-1, with D uncertain. In germline, CDR1 is MGHRA, CDR2 YSYEKL. This CDR3 comprises 16 residues. V lost 1 base and J lost 1, with 11 bases in between. CDR3 loop: CASSQVRGASYNEQFF. The DNA of the CDR3 is TGCGCCAGCAGCCAAGTCCGCGGTGCATCCTACAATGAGCAGTTCTTC.

V usage is TRBV19 and J usage is TRBJ1-1, with TRBD1 identical over 7 bases. This CDR3 is built from 13 residues. Germline V gene sequence: CDR1 LNHDA, CDR2 SQIVND (reference sequence). V was pared by 6 bases and J by 7 bases, with 8 bases of the junction left unmatched. Here the CDR3 reads CASRPTGYSEAFF. The CDR3 DNA is TGTGCCAGTAGGCCGACAGGGTATAGTGAAGCTTTCTTT.